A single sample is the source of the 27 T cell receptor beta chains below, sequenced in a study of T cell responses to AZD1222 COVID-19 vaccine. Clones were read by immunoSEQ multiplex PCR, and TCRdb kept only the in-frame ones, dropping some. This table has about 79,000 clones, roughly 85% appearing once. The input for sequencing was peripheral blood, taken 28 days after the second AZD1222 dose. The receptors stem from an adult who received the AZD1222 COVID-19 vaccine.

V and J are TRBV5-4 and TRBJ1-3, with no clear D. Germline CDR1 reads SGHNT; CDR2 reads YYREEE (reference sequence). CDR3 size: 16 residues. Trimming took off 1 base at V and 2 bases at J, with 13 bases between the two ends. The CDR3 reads CASSLTGIKTGNTIYF. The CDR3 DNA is TGTGCCAGCAGCTTGACGGGGATCAAGACTGGAAACACCATATATTTT.

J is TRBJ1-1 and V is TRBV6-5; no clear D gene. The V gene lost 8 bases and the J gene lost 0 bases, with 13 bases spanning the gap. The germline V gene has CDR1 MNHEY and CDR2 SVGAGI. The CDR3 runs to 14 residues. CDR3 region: CASAATSMNTEAFF. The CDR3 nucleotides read TGTGCCAGCGCAGCAACCTCCATGAACACTGAAGCTTTCTTT.

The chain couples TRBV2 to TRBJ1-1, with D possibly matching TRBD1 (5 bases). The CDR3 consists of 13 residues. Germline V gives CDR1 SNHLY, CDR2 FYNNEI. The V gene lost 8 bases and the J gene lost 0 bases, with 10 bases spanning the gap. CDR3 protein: CASLRGMNTEAFF. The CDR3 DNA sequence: TGTGCCAGCCTCCGGGGCATGAACACTGAAGCTTTCTTT.

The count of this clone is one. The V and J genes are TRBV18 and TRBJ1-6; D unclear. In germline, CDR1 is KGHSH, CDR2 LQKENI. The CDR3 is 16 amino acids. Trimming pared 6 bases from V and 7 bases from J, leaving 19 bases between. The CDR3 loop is CASSTGQPRLNSPLHF. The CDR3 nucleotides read TGTGCCAGCTCGACCGGGCAGCCGAGATTAAATTCACCCCTCCACTTT.

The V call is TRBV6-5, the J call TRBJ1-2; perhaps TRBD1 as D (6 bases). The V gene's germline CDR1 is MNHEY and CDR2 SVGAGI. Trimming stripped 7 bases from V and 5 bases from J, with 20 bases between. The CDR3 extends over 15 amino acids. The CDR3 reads CASTSLRQGRYGYTF. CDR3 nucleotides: TGTGCCAGCACCAGCCTACGTCAGGGGCGGTATGGCTACACCTTC.

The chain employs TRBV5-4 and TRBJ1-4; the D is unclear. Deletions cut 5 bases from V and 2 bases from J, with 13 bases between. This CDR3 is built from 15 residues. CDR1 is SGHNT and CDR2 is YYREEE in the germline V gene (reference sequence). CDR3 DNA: TGTGCCAGCAGTCGGGAGTTCGGCACTAATGAAAAACTGTTTTTT. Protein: CASSREFGTNEKLFF.

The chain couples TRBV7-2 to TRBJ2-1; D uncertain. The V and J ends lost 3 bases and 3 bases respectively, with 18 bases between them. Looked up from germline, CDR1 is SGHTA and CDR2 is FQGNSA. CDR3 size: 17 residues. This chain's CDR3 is CASSFSPVSNSYNEQFF. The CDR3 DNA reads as TGTGCCAGCAGCTTTTCTCCCGTTAGTAACAGCTACAATGAGCAGTTCTTC. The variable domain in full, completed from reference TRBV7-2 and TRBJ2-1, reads GAGVSQSPSNKVTEKGKDVELRCDPISGHTALYWYRQSLGQGLEFLIYFQGNSAPDKSGLPSDRFSAERTGGSVSTLTIQRTQQEDSAVYLCASSFSPVSNSYNEQFFGPGTRLTVL.

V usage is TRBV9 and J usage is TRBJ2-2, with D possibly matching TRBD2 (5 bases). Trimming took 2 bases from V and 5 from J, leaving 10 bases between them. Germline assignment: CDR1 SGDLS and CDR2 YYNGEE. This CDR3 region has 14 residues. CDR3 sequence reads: CASSVEVTTGELFF. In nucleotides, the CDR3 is TGTGCCAGCAGCGTGGAGGTAACTACCGGGGAGCTGTTTTTT.

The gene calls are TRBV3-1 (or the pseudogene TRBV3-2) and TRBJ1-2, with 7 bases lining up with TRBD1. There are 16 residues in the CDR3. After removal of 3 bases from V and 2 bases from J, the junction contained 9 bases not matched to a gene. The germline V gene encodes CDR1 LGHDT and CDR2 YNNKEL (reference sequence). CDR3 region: CASSHSLDRENYGYTF. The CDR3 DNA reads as TGTGCCAGCAGCCATTCCCTCGACAGGGAGAACTATGGCTACACCTTC.

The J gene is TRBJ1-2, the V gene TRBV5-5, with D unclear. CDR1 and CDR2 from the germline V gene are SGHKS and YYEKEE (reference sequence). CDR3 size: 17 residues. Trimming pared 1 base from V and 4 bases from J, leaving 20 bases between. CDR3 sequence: CASSLSTDLNLIYGYTF. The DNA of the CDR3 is TGTGCCAGCAGCTTGAGCACAGACCTCAATTTAATCTATGGCTACACCTTC.

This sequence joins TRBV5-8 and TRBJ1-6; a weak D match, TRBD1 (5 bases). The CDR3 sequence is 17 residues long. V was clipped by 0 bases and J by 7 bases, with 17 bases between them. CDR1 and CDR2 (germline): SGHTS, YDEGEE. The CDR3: CASSLVVGQGGNSPLHF. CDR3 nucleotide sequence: TGTGCCAGCAGCTTGGTGGTCGGTCAGGGAGGCAATTCACCCCTCCACTTT.

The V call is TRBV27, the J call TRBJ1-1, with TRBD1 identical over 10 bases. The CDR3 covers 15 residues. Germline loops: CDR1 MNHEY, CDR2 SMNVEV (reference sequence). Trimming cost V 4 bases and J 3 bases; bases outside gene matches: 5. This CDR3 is CASSYGQGEDTEAFF. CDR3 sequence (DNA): TGTGCCAGCAGTTACGGACAGGGGGAAGACACTGAAGCTTTCTTT.

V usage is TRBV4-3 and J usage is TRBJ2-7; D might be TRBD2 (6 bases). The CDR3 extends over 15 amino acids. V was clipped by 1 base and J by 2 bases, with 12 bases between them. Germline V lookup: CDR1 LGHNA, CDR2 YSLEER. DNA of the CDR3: TGCGCCAGCAGCCAAGGGGACGGGGGAACCTACGAGCAGTACTTC. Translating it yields CASSQGDGGTYEQYF.

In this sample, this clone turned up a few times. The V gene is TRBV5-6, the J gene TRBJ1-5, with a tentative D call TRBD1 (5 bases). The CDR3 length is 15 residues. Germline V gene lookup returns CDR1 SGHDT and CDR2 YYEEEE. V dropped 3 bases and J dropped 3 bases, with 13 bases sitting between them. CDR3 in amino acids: CASSSAGLLNQPQHF. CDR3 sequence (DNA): TGTGCCAGCAGCTCGGCGGGACTCCTCAATCAGCCCCAGCATTTT.

The CDR3 nucleotides are TGTGCCAGCAGGAGGGTCAATGAGCAGTTCTTC. It specifies CASRRVNEQFF. The chain couples TRBV28 to TRBJ2-1, with D possibly matching TRBD2 (5 bases). The germline CDR1 and CDR2 sequences are MDHEN and SYDVKM. V lost 6 bases to trimming and J lost 6 bases, with 6 bases between them. The CDR3 runs to 11 residues.

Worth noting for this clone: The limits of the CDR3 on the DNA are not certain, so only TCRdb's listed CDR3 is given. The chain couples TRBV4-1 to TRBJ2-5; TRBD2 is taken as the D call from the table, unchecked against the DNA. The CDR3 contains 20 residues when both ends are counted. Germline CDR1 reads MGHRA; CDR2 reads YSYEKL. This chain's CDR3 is CASSQVVGPGLAGFKETQYF.

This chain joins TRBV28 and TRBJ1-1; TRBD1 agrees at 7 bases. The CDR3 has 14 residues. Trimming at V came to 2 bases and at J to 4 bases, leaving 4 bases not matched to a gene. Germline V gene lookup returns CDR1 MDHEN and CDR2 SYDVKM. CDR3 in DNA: TGTGCCAGCAGTTTACAGGGGGGGGGCACTGAAGCTTTCTTT. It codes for CASSLQGGGTEAFF.

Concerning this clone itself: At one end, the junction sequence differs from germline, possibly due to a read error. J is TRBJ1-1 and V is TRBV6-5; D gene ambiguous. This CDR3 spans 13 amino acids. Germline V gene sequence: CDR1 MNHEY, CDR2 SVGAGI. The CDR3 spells CASSYSQSAMATF. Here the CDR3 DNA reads TGTGCCAGCAGTTACTCCCAGTCGGCAATGGCGACATTT.

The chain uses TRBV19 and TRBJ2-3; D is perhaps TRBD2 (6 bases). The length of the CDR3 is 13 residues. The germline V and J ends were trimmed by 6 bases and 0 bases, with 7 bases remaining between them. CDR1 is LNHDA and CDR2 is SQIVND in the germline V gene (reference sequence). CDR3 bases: TGTGCCAGTAGAGGAGGGAGCACAGATACGCAGTATTTT. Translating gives CASRGGSTDTQYF.

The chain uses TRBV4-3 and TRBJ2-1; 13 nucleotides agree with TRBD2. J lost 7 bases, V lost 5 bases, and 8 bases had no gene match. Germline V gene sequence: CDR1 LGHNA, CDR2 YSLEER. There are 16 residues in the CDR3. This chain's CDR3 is CASSSSGTSGANEQFF. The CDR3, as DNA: TGCGCCAGCAGCTCATCCGGGACTAGCGGGGCAAATGAGCAGTTCTTC.

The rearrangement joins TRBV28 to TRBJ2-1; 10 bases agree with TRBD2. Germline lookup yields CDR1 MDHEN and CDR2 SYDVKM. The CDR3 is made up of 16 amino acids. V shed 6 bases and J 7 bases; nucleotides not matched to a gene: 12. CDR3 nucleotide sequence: TGTGCCAGCAGACAAACCTCTAGCGGGAGTTGGAATGAGCAGTTCTTC. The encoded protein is CASRQTSSGSWNEQFF.

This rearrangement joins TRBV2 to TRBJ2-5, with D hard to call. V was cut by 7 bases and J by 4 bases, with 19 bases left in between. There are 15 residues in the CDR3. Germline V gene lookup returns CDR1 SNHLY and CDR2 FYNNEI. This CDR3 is CASKYRQVLRETQYF. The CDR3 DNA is TGTGCCAGCAAGTACCGGCAGGTGTTACGAGAGACCCAGTACTTC. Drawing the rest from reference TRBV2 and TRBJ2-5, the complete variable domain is EPEVTQTPSHQVTQMGQEVILRCVPISNHLYFYWYRQILGQKVEFLVSFYNNEISEKSEIFDDQFSVERPDGSNFTLKIRSTKLEDSAMYFCASKYRQVLRETQYFGPGTRLLVL.

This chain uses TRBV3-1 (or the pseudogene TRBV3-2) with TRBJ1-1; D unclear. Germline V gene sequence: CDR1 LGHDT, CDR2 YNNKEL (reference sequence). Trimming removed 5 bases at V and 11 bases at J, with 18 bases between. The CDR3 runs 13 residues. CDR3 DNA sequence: TGTGCCAGCAGCTCCCGCGGCGTGGTGGGCGCTTTCTTT. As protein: CASSSRGVVGAFF.

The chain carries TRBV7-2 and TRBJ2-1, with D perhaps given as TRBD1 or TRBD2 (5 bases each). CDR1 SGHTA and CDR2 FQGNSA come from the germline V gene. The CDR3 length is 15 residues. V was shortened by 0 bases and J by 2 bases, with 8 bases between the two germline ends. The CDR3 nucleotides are TGTGCCAGCAGCTTAGCGAAGGGACCCTACAATGAGCAGTTCTTC. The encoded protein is CASSLAKGPYNEQFF.

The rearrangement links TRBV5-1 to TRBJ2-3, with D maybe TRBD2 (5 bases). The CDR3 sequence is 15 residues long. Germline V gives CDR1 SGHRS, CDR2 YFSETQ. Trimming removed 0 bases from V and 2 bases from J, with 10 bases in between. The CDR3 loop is CASSLGGQDTDTQYF. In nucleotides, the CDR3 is TGCGCCAGCAGCTTGGGCGGGCAGGACACAGATACGCAGTATTTT.

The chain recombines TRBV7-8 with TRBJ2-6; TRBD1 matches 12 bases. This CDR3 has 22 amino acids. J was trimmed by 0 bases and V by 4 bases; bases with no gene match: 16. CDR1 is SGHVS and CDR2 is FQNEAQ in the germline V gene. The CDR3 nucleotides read TGTGCCAGCAGCTCTCGGGCTTATAGCGGGACAGGGGGCCGCTCTGGGGCCAACGTCCTGACTTTC. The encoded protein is CASSSRAYSGTGGRSGANVLTF.

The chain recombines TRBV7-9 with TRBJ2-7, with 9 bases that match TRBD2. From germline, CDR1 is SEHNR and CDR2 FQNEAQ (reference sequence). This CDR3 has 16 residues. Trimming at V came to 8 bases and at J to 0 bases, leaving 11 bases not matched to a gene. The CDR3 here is CASGSAGGRSSYEQYF. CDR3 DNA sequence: TGTGCCAGCGGATCAGCGGGAGGCCGGAGCTCCTACGAGCAGTACTTC.